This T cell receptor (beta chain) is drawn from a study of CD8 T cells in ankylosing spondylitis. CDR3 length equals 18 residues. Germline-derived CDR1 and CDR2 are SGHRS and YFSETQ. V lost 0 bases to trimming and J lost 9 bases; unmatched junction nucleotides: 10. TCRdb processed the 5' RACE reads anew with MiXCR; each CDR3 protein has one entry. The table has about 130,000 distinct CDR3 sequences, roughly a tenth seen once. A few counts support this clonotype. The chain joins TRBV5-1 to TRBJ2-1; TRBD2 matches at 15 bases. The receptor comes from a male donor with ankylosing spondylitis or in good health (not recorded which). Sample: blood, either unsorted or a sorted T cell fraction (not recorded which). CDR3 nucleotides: TGCGCCAGCAGCTTGGCCGCGGGACTAGCGGGAGGTTTCAGTGAGCAGTTCTTC. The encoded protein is CASSLAAGLAGGFSEQFF.